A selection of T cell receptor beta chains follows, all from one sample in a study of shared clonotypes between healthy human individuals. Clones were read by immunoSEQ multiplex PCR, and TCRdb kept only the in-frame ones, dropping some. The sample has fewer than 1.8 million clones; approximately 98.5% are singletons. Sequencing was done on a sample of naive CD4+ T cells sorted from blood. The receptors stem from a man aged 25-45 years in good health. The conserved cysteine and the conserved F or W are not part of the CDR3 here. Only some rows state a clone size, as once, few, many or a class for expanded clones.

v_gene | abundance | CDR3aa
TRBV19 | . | ASSPRQGLSYEQY
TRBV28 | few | ASSPPGRGTF
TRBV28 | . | ASRQGGGNQPQH
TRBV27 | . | ASRPLGHTEAF
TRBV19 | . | ASRTTGTGNQPQH
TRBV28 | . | ASSTTGAGANVLT
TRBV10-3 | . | AISGRGTGVEQY
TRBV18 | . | ASSPYKETQY
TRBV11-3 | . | ASSRIGGVNEQF
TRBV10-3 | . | AISDWASTDTQY
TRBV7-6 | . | ASSPGARISGNTIY
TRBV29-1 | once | SVLSVNNEQF
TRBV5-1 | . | ASSLTPKTGSQETQY
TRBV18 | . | ASSPPIHQPLHYEQY
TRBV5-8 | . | ASSLVREGLHEQY
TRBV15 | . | ATSREQYNEQF